These 9 T cell receptor beta chains came from one sample sequenced in a study of beta chain features in type 1 diabetes. The whole isolated RNA underwent reverse transcription, so sequencing captured expressed TCRB transcripts. Clones were read by immunoSEQ multiplex PCR, and TCRdb kept only the in-frame ones, dropping some. Among about 140,000 clones, under 11% were seen once, and the ten largest hold 1.3%. Sequencing was performed on naive CD4+ T cells from blood. These receptors were obtained from a man in his late teens or twenties in good health.

The sample holds a few counts of this clone. The CDR3 sequence: CASSQDWETRKSAGYGYTF. The CDR3 region has the DNA TGCGCCAGCAGCCAAGATTGGGAAACAAGGAAGTCGGCGGGGTATGGCTACACCTTC. The rearrangement uses TRBV4-1 and TRBJ1-2; D unresolved. The CDR3 covers 19 residues. Per the germline V gene, CDR1 is MGHRA and CDR2 is YSYEKL. Trimming removed 0 bases at V and 5 bases at J, with 25 bases between.

This rearrangement joins TRBV5-1 to TRBJ2-1, with D perhaps matching TRBD2 (5 bases). V was trimmed by 0 bases and J by 4 bases, leaving 14 bases between them. Germline CDR1 is SGHRS and CDR2 is YFSETQ. The CDR3 is 16 residues long. CDR3 nucleotides: TGCGCCAGCAGCTTGGGAGCGCTAGCTGGTTACAATGAGCAGTTCTTC. Protein sequence: CASSLGALAGYNEQFF.

This clone turned up a few times. V gene TRBV18 combines with J gene TRBJ2-1, with unresolved D. Germline CDR1 is KGHSH and CDR2 is LQKENI. The ends were cut back, 2 bases at V and 2 bases at J, with 10 bases in the middle. The CDR3 is 15 residues long. The CDR3 DNA sequence: TGTGCCAGCTCACCAGCGCAAGGAGCCTACAATGAGCAGTTCTTC. Its translation is CASSPAQGAYNEQFF.

This clone has only a few counts. The V and J genes are TRBV7-9 and TRBJ1-3; no reliable D call. V was pared by 1 base and J by 2 bases, with 12 bases between. Germline loops: CDR1 SEHNR, CDR2 FQNEAQ (reference sequence). This CDR3 is 16 amino acids long. CDR3 loop: CASSLDPGKAGNTIYF. CDR3 DNA: TGTGCCAGCAGCTTAGATCCGGGAAAGGCTGGAAACACCATATATTTT. The variable domain in full, completed from reference TRBV7-9 and TRBJ1-3, reads DTGVSQNPRHKITKRGQNVTFRCDPISEHNRLYWYRQTLGQGPEFLTYFQNEAQLEKSRLLSDRFSAERPKGSFSTLEIQRTEQGDSAMYLCASSLDPGKAGNTIYFGEGSWLTVV.

V is TRBV7-2 and J is TRBJ2-5; 8 bases line up with TRBD1. This CDR3 has 17 residues. Germline CDR1 SGHTA, CDR2 FQGNSA. V trimming: 5 bases; J trimming: 5 bases; junction bases outside the gene matches: 16. CDR3 bases: TGTGCCAGCAGCCGGCAGGGGGCTAGCCTCACGGGGGAGACCCAGTACTTC. The encoded protein is CASSRQGASLTGETQYF.

V and J are TRBV7-2 and TRBJ2-3; no clear D. The CDR3 extends over 12 amino acids. In germline, CDR1 is SGHTA, CDR2 FQGNSA. Trimming pared 3 bases from V and 6 bases from J, leaving 7 bases between. The CDR3 DNA reads as TGTGCCAGCAGCTTCTCCCTGGATACGCAGTATTTT. This gives the protein CASSFSLDTQYF.

DNA of the CDR3: TGTGCCAGCAGCCCTCTGGACAGAGCGAACACCGGGGAGCTGTTTTTT. Its protein product is CASSPLDRANTGELFF. This chain connects TRBV5-6 to TRBJ2-2; D is possibly TRBD1 (6 bases). Between the trimmed V and J ends, which lost 4 bases and 0 bases, there was a span of 13 bases. Germline V CDR1 and CDR2: SGHDT, YYEEEE. The CDR3 length is 16 residues.

The table lists this clone with a few counts. This chain joins TRBV6-6 and TRBJ2-7, with TRBD1 matching over 8 bases. Germline CDR1 reads MNHNY; CDR2 reads SVGAGI (reference sequence). V shed 4 bases and J 6 bases; nucleotides not matched to a gene: 8. The CDR3 extends over 14 amino acids. CDR3 amino acids: CASSSRGLGSEQYF. CDR3 DNA: TGTGCCAGCAGTTCCAGGGGGCTAGGCTCCGAGCAGTACTTC.

This clone was seen more than once but under ten times. The gene calls are TRBV30 and TRBJ1-2; 8 bases line up with TRBD1. The germline V gene encodes CDR1 GTSNPN and CDR2 SVGIG (reference sequence). Trimming cost V 3 bases and J 4 bases; bases outside gene matches: 10. This CDR3 contains 15 residues. CDR3 region: CAWRVWQGASYGYTF. The DNA of the CDR3 is TGTGCCTGGAGAGTATGGCAGGGGGCCTCCTATGGCTACACCTTC.